The 15 T cell receptor beta chains in this list originate from one sample, sequenced in a study of patients and donors after allogeneic stem cell transplantation. TCRdb independently ran MiXCR on the RT-PCR reads; one entry per CDR3 protein. The table records over 150,000 distinct CDR3 sequences, 30% of them present only once. The sequencing sample was made of blood, either unsorted or a sorted T cell fraction (not recorded which). These receptor sequences come from a human donor who was either an allogeneic HSCT recipient or a stem cell or donor lymphocyte infusion donor (not recorded which). It is not recorded whose cells these are; they may come from a transplant donor.

This clonotype occurred a few times. The V gene is TRBV29-1, the J gene TRBJ1-2, with a weak D call TRBD1 (6 bases). The CDR3 runs 17 residues. V was trimmed by 7 bases and J by 4 bases, leaving 28 bases between them. CDR1 is SQVTM and CDR2 is ANQGSEA in the germline V gene. The DNA of the CDR3 is TGCAGCGCCTTCAGACAGGACGCTTTGCGAGGGCTCTATGGCTACACCTTC. Residues: CSAFRQDALRGLYGYTF.

The chain combines TRBV15 with TRBJ2-2; TRBD1 agrees at 7 bases. The CDR3 is 18 residues long. The germline V gene has CDR1 LNHNV and CDR2 YYDKDF (reference sequence). Germline trimming cut 5 bases from V and 0 bases from J; bases unmatched to any gene: 12. The CDR3 DNA sequence: TGTGCCACCAGCTACCCAGACAGGGAAGTTCCGAACACCGGGGAGCTGTTTTTT. Translation: CATSYPDREVPNTGELFF.

The CDR3 reads CSARPIAPINEQFF. For the CDR3, the DNA is TGCAGTGCTAGACCTATAGCTCCGATCAATGAGCAGTTCTTC. The genes are TRBV20-1 and TRBJ2-1, with no clear D. The V gene lost 2 bases and the J gene lost 6 bases, with 14 bases spanning the gap. CDR3 length: 14 residues. Germline V gene data show CDR1 as DFQATT and CDR2 as SNEGSKA (reference sequence).

V and J are TRBV9 and TRBJ2-7, with TRBD1 as a possible D gene (6 bases). Germline V gene lookup returns CDR1 SGDLS and CDR2 YYNGEE. V dropped 1 base and J dropped 6 bases, with 11 bases sitting between them. This CDR3 is 13 amino acids long. The CDR3 coding sequence is TGTGCCAGCAGCGTATCAGGGGTGGGCGAGCAGTACTTC. It yields the protein CASSVSGVGEQYF.

The chain joins TRBV7-2 to TRBJ2-5; TRBD2 might be the D (5 bases). This CDR3 has 13 amino acids. Germline V gene sequence: CDR1 SGHTA, CDR2 FQGNSA. Trimming stripped 0 bases from V and 3 bases from J, with 5 bases between. CDR3 in DNA: TGTGCCAGCAGCTTAGCGAGGGAAGAGACCCAGTACTTC. It encodes CASSLAREETQYF.

V is TRBV10-3 and J is TRBJ1-2, with 7 bases that match TRBD1. Germline V CDR1 and CDR2: ENHRY, SYGVKD. Trimming cost V 9 bases and J 5 bases; bases outside gene matches: 3. The CDR3 contains 11 residues. This CDR3 reads CAIPGQYGYTF. CDR3 nucleotide sequence: TGTGCCATACCGGGACAGTATGGCTACACCTTC.

The chain joins TRBV5-6 to TRBJ2-6; D is unclear. Germline values: CDR1 SGHDT, CDR2 YYEEEE. V lost 4 bases and J 1 base, leaving 3 bases between the germline ends. This CDR3 comprises 13 residues. DNA of the CDR3: TGTGCCAGCAGCGGATCTGGGGCCAACGTCCTGACTTTC. Protein product: CASSGSGANVLTF.

This clonotype was counted ten times or more. V and J are TRBV6-5 and TRBJ1-5, with 8 bases fitting TRBD1. CDR3 size: 16 residues. Losses at the gene ends were 5 bases for V and 0 bases for J; bases not matched to a gene: 6. CDR1 is MNHEY and CDR2 is SVGAGI in the germline V gene. CDR3: CASSPQGARSNQPQHF. CDR3 DNA sequence: TGTGCCAGCAGTCCCCAGGGGGCGCGTAGCAATCAGCCCCAGCATTTT.

The V gene is TRBV7-6, the J gene TRBJ2-5; D is ambiguous. Germline V lookup: CDR1 SGHVS, CDR2 FNYEAQ. The CDR3 covers 14 residues. Deletions cut 1 base from V and 2 bases from J, with 8 bases between. This CDR3 reads CASSLGAEQETQYF. The CDR3 coding sequence is TGTGCCAGCAGCTTAGGGGCGGAACAAGAGACCCAGTACTTC. Supplemented by reference TRBV7-6 and TRBJ2-5, the full variable domain reads GAGVSQSPRYKVTKRGQDVALRCDPISGHVSLYWYRQALGQGPEFLTYFNYEAQQDKSGLPNDRFSAERPEGSISTLTIQRTEQRDSAMYRCASSLGAEQETQYFGPGTRLLVL.

This clonotype has a handful of counts. The rearrangement uses TRBV28 and TRBJ2-7; 7 bases map to TRBD1. Trimming cost V 7 bases and J 3 bases; bases outside gene matches: 9. The CDR3 loop spans 14 amino acids. Germline CDR1 and CDR2: MDHEN and SYDVKM. This CDR3 is CASISGTAHYEQYF. The DNA for the CDR3 is TGTGCCAGCATCTCCGGGACAGCTCACTACGAGCAGTACTTC. The full variable domain, its missing parts supplied by reference TRBV28 and TRBJ2-7, is DVKVTQSSRYLVKRTGEKVFLECVQDMDHENMFWYRQDPGLGLRLIYFSYDVKMKEKGDIPEGYSVSREKKERFSLILESASTNQTSMYLCASISGTAHYEQYFGPGTRLTVT.

V usage is TRBV4-3 and J usage is TRBJ2-7; D might be TRBD2 (5 bases). Trimming removed 1 base at V and 3 bases at J, with 13 bases between. The CDR3 totals 15 residues. Per germline, CDR1 LGHNA and CDR2 YSLEER. The CDR3 DNA reads as TGCGCCAGCAGCCAAGTGCGGGCCTCCTTCTACGAGCAGTACTTC. It is translated as CASSQVRASFYEQYF.

The chain carries TRBV9 and TRBJ2-2, with D unresolved. The CDR3 has 14 residues. CDR1 SGDLS and CDR2 YYNGEE come from the germline V gene. Deletions cut 3 bases from V and 5 bases from J, with 11 bases between. The CDR3 sequence is CASSASQRTGELFF. As DNA, the CDR3 is TGTGCCAGCAGCGCGTCCCAGAGGACCGGGGAGCTGTTTTTT.

The V gene is TRBV3-1, the J gene TRBJ2-1; 7 nucleotides match TRBD2. Trimming cost V 2 bases and J 2 bases; bases outside gene matches: 6. Germline values: CDR1 LGHDT, CDR2 YNNKEL (reference sequence). The CDR3 consists of 16 residues. CDR3: CASSQLAVTAYNEQFF. The CDR3 DNA reads as TGTGCCAGCAGCCAACTAGCGGTTACGGCCTACAATGAGCAGTTCTTC.

This clonotype turned up a few times. J is TRBJ1-2 and V is TRBV6-5; D remains ambiguous. V was clipped by 0 bases and J by 8 bases, with 10 bases between them. The CDR3 has 13 residues. Germline CDR1 and CDR2: MNHEY and SVGAGI. In DNA form, the CDR3 reads TGTGCCAGCAGTTACTCGACGGGTTACGGCTACACCTTC. This encodes CASSYSTGYGYTF.

In its sample, this clonotype was seen a few times. This chain links TRBV4-2 with TRBJ1-1, with D possibly matching TRBD1 (5 bases). Germline CDR1 LGHNA, CDR2 YNFKEQ. V was pared by 7 bases and J by 1 base, with 16 bases between. The CDR3 consists of 15 residues. DNA for the CDR3: TGTGCCAGCACAGTTTTATGGGACCCGAACACTGAAGCTTTCTTT. Translating it yields CASTVLWDPNTEAFF.